Presented here are 11 T cell receptor beta chains from one specimen sequenced in a study of shared clonotypes between healthy human individuals (dated by TCRdb to the early 2020s). To prepare the library, the immunoSEQ multiplex PCR assay was applied. Sourced from immuneACCESS, this table was stored by TCRdb with only in-frame sequences that have V and J called. A share of the clones is absent; for the studies checked, an unresolved V gene accounts for under half, and the remainder has no known explanation. This sample gives 2 million to 2.5 million clones in total; approximately 93% of them show up just once. The top ten clonotypes cover 0.39% of the sample. The sample consisted of naive CD4+ T cells from PBMCs. The cell subset or site label, read with the paper, signifies: CD45RA+ positively selected. Receptor source: a man younger than 30 in good health. Some clones in this sample may be carry-over from other donors' samples.

Worth noting for this clone: This same CDR3 is encoded by further DNA sequences in the sample. The chain links TRBV18 to TRBJ2-1, with 7 bases aligning to TRBD2. This CDR3 region has 15 residues. Germline V CDR1 and CDR2: KGHSH, LQKENI. J gave up 3 bases and V 4 bases, and 6 bases lay outside the gene matches. The CDR3 DNA is TGTGCCAGCTCACGCCTCGCGGGAGACTACAATGAGCAGTTCTTC. This encodes CASSRLAGDYNEQFF.

The chain carries TRBV5-4 and TRBJ2-5; D is unclear. Germline CDR1 SGHNT, CDR2 YYREEE (reference sequence). CDR3 length equals 13 residues. Trimming shortened V by 1 base and J by 1 base, and 5 bases separated the two germline ends. The CDR3 DNA is TGTGCCAGCAGCTTGACGGCCCAAGAGACCCAGTACTTC. Its protein product is CASSLTAQETQYF.

This clone was observed a single time. The rearrangement links TRBV9 to TRBJ2-5; 8 bases are a match to TRBD2. The germline gives CDR1 SGDLS, CDR2 YYNGEE. Trimming at V came to 0 bases and at J to 2 bases, leaving 3 bases not matched to a gene. This CDR3 is 15 amino acids long. Here the CDR3 DNA reads TGTGCCAGCAGCGTAGAGGTAGCGGGACAAGAGACCCAGTACTTC. Translation: CASSVEVAGQETQYF.

Regarding this clone: This sample includes further DNA sequences coding for the same CDR3. This chain connects TRBV18 to TRBJ1-2; a weak D match, TRBD1 (6 bases). V lost 2 bases, J lost 8 bases, and 12 bases lay in between. This CDR3 is built from 13 residues. Germline V gene lookup returns CDR1 KGHSH and CDR2 LQKENI. The CDR3 loop is CASSPSGAEGYTF. The CDR3 DNA reads as TGTGCCAGCTCACCATCAGGGGCTGAGGGCTACACCTTC.

The genes are TRBV30 and TRBJ1-2; D is perhaps TRBD1 (5 bases). Trimming stripped 0 bases from V and 4 bases from J, with 6 bases between. Germline V gene lookup returns CDR1 GTSNPN and CDR2 SVGIG (reference sequence). This CDR3 comprises 12 residues. The CDR3 DNA reads as TGTGCCTGGAGTGTCAGGGCCTATGGCTACACCTTC. It specifies CAWSVRAYGYTF.

The rearrangement uses TRBV27 and TRBJ1-2; 7 bases fit TRBD1. V shed 3 bases, J shed 4 bases, and the junction held 11 bases outside the gene matches. Germline V gives CDR1 MNHEY, CDR2 SMNVEV (reference sequence). There are 16 residues in the CDR3. For the CDR3, the DNA is TGTGCCAGCAGTTTTCGGTATGACGGGACAGCCTATGGCTACACCTTC. Its protein is CASSFRYDGTAYGYTF.

This clone was found a few times. CDR3 bases: TGTGCCAGCAAAGCGGGTTCCAGGGGTCAGCCCCAGCATTTT. This sequence encodes CASKAGSRGQPQHF. The chain joins TRBV19 to TRBJ1-5; D may be TRBD1 (6 bases). This CDR3 spans 14 amino acids. V was pared by 9 bases and J by 6 bases, with 18 bases between. Germline lookup yields CDR1 LNHDA and CDR2 SQIVND (reference sequence).

The rearrangement links TRBV4-3 to TRBJ2-1; tentative D call: TRBD2 (6 bases). The CDR3 is made up of 13 amino acids. Trimming left V 0 bases short and J 9 bases short, with 9 bases between. Germline CDR1 and CDR2: LGHNA and YSLEER. CDR3: CASSQESEGEQFF. The CDR3 DNA reads TGCGCCAGCAGCCAAGAGTCGGAGGGTGAGCAGTTCTTC.

The sample holds one count of this clone. The V and J genes are TRBV18 and TRBJ1-4; D not resolved. This CDR3 has 15 residues. V was shortened by 3 bases and J by 7 bases, with 15 bases between the two germline ends. Germline V CDR1 and CDR2: KGHSH, LQKENI. CDR3 amino acids: CASSPGLSSGEKLFF. The DNA of the CDR3 is TGTGCCAGCTCACCCGGACTCTCCAGCGGTGAAAAACTGTTTTTT.

This clone is a singleton in its sample. V gene TRBV6-5 combines with J gene TRBJ1-2; 7 nucleotides agree with TRBD1. The CDR3 has 15 residues. Germline trimming cut 5 bases from V and 1 base from J; bases unmatched to any gene: 7. CDR1 is MNHEY and CDR2 is SVGAGI in the germline V gene. The CDR3: CASSGDRAVNYGYTF. As DNA, the CDR3 is TGTGCCAGCAGTGGCGACAGGGCAGTTAACTATGGCTACACCTTC.

The V call is TRBV2, the J call TRBJ2-5; 10 nucleotides match TRBD2. V shed 2 bases, J shed 0 bases, and the junction held 9 bases outside the gene matches. The CDR3 has 18 residues. CDR1 SNHLY and CDR2 FYNNEI come from the germline V gene. The CDR3 sequence: CASSENGLAGANQETQYF. As DNA, the CDR3 is TGTGCCAGCAGTGAAAACGGGCTAGCGGGAGCAAACCAAGAGACCCAGTACTTC. The variable domain in full, completed from reference TRBV2 and TRBJ2-5, reads EPEVTQTPSHQVTQMGQEVILRCVPISNHLYFYWYRQILGQKVEFLVSFYNNEISEKSEIFDDQFSVERPDGSNFTLKIRSTKLEDSAMYFCASSENGLAGANQETQYFGPGTRLLVL.